This T cell receptor beta chain was sequenced in a study of post-analysis software for immune sequencing data. This CDR3 is 13 amino acids long. Germline loops: CDR1 SGHRS, CDR2 YFSETQ. Worth noting for this clonotype: Its antigen is as yet unknown. The junction differs from germline at one of its ends, possibly a read error.

Libraries were made from TCR beta cDNA, and they carried unique molecular identifiers. Via MiXCR, TCRdb re-called the PCR reads, giving one row per CDR3 protein. The data show hundreds of thousands of distinct CDR3 sequences, about 53% seen once. Findings of the study overall: Relative to controls, patients had 4 or 5 TRBV segments at higher frequency, with TRBV5-6, TRBV5-1 and TRBV20-1 among these. Batch-mates among the samples co-clustered strongly by F measure.

This sequence originates from a girl aged 5-17 years with multiple sclerosis. Sequenced: blood. This chain uses TRBV5-1 with TRBJ2-3; weak D call: TRBD2 (6 bases). CDR3 amino acids: CASSLGTTDTLYF. The CDR3 region has the DNA TGCGCCAGCAGCTTGGGGACTACAGATACGCTGTATTTT.